In this sample, the clone carrying this T cell receptor beta chain turned up many times. Its cognate antigen is unknown. Germline-derived CDR1 and CDR2 are LNHDA and SQIVND (reference sequence). The CDR3 has 14 amino acids. V lost 4 bases to trimming and J lost 4 bases, with 11 bases between them. The data stem from a study of spatial heterogeneity in lung cancer. Across the study: Sequence detection consistently recorded a greater number of beta-chain than alpha-chain sequences. More than eight raw reads, on average, carried each unique TCR and UMI combination.

General study findings and limits: Counts of expanded intratumoral alpha and beta TCRs tracked tumor mutation counts. Numbers of ubiquitous and regional expanded TCRs tracked ubiquitous and regional nonsynonymous mutation counts, respectively.

TCRdb processed the 5' RACE reads anew with MiXCR; each CDR3 protein has one entry. The sample records roughly 19,000 distinct CDR3 sequences, 5% to 7% being singletons. Time point of the sample: sample taken at primary tumor resection. TCRs were sequenced from unsorted whole RNA of tumor, nontumor lung or PBMC. The chain employs TRBV19 and TRBJ1-5, with D unclear. The specimen comprised lung tumor tissue, sampled at surgery. The receptor comes from a female donor with early-stage non-small cell lung cancer. The CDR3 bases are TGTGCCAGTAGTACCACCCGGGCGAATCAGCCCCAGCATTTT. As protein: CASSTTRANQPQHF.